The 10 T cell receptor beta chains presented below share a single source sample, sequenced in a study of blood T cell repertoires in COVID-19. Repertoires were generated with immunoSEQ multiplex PCR, while TCRdb's copy carries only in-frame clones and drops some. The sample includes 150,000 or so clones, roughly nine tenths seen only once; the top ten take around an eighth. Sequencing used peripheral blood. Receptors were obtained from a man aged 18 to 35 with COVID-19, enrolled during active disease.

The chain carries TRBV14 and TRBJ2-3; D ambiguous. This CDR3 has 15 residues. The germline V and J ends were trimmed by 0 bases and 7 bases, with 14 bases remaining between them. Germline assignment: CDR1 SGHDN and CDR2 FVKESK. In DNA form, the CDR3 reads TGTGCCAGCAGCCAAGATACTGGCACTAAGTATACGCAGTATTTT. Translated: CASSQDTGTKYTQYF.

This sequence joins TRBV10-3 and TRBJ2-2, with 10 nucleotides matching TRBD1. Losses at the gene ends were 5 bases for V and 1 base for J; bases not matched to a gene: 10. Germline values: CDR1 ENHRY, CDR2 SYGVKD. The CDR3 has 18 amino acids. The DNA for the CDR3 is TGTGCCATCAGTTATTCAGGGACAGGGGACCTGAACACCGGGGAGCTGTTTTTT. Encoded protein: CAISYSGTGDLNTGELFF.

The chain links TRBV9 to TRBJ2-5, with D tentatively TRBD2 (6 bases). CDR3 length: 15 residues. Germline loops: CDR1 SGDLS, CDR2 YYNGEE. Between the trimmed V and J ends, which lost 5 bases and 0 bases, there was a span of 14 bases. CDR3 loop: CASSLQASDQETQYF. DNA for the CDR3: TGTGCCAGCAGTCTCCAAGCTAGCGACCAAGAGACCCAGTACTTC.

J is TRBJ2-7 and V is TRBV28; TRBD2 matches at 14 bases. Germline-derived CDR1 and CDR2 are MDHEN and SYDVKM. The V gene end was trimmed by 5 bases and the J gene end by 3 bases; junction bases not matched to a gene: 3. The CDR3 contains 15 residues. The CDR3 DNA sequence: TGTGCCAGCAGTCCGGGACTAGCGGGAGTCTACGAGCAGTACTTC. It codes for CASSPGLAGVYEQYF.

This clone was recorded only once. This sequence joins TRBV24-1 and TRBJ2-7; a possible D gene is TRBD2 (5 bases). The CDR3 has 19 residues. V was trimmed by 4 bases and J by 1 base, leaving 25 bases between them. The germline CDR1 and CDR2 sequences are KGHDR and SFDVKD. In DNA form, the CDR3 reads TGTGCCACCAGTGAAGGCTCCAAGGAGGTTCCCCTTCGTTCCTACGAGCAGTACTTC. Translating gives CATSEGSKEVPLRSYEQYF.

This clone has just a few counts. The chain uses TRBV11-2 and TRBJ2-7; 12 nucleotides match TRBD2. The germline gives CDR1 SGHAT, CDR2 FQNNGV. This CDR3 is built from 14 residues. V trimming: 5 bases; J trimming: 3 bases; junction bases outside the gene matches: 2. The CDR3 DNA reads TGTGCCAGCAGCCCGACTAGCGGGAGCTACGAGCAGTACTTC. It codes for CASSPTSGSYEQYF.

The J gene is TRBJ2-7, the V gene TRBV4-2, with D perhaps TRBD2 (6 bases). The length of the CDR3 is 12 residues. V gave up 4 bases and J gave up 6 bases, with 10 bases separating them. Germline-derived CDR1 and CDR2 are LGHNA and YNFKEQ. Here the CDR3 DNA reads TGTGCCAGCAGCCCCCCCGGGGGCGAGCAGTACTTC. As protein: CASSPPGGEQYF.

The rearrangement links TRBV5-1 to TRBJ2-5, with D perhaps matching TRBD2 (5 bases). This CDR3 is 13 amino acids long. The V and J ends lost 2 bases and 6 bases respectively, with 11 bases between them. Germline assignment: CDR1 SGHRS and CDR2 YFSETQ. The CDR3: CASSFEGMKTQYF. CDR3 nucleotides: TGCGCCAGCAGCTTCGAGGGAATGAAGACCCAGTACTTC. Complete variable domain (other parts from reference TRBV5-1 and TRBJ2-5): KAGVTQTPRYLIKTRGQQVTLSCSPISGHRSVSWYQQTPGQGLQFLFEYFSETQRNKGNFPGRFSGRQFSNSRSEMNVSTLELGDSALYLCASSFEGMKTQYFGPGTRLLVL.

The chain links TRBV27 to TRBJ2-1; no firm D call. This CDR3 has 13 residues. V was trimmed by 6 bases and J by 4 bases, leaving 10 bases between them. Looked up from germline, CDR1 is MNHEY and CDR2 is SMNVEV (reference sequence). The CDR3: CASRLPSYNEQFF. The CDR3 DNA sequence: TGTGCCAGCAGACTGCCCTCATACAATGAGCAGTTCTTC.

This rearrangement joins TRBV30 to TRBJ2-5; 7 nucleotides match TRBD1. The CDR3 contains 14 residues. The trim removed 0 bases at V and 4 bases at J, leaving 5 bases unmatched. Germline V gives CDR1 GTSNPN, CDR2 SVGIG (reference sequence). Here the CDR3 DNA reads TGTGCCTGGAGTGTACAGGGGAATTCAGAGACCCAGTACTTC. It encodes CAWSVQGNSETQYF. Filled out from reference TRBV30 and TRBJ2-5, the complete variable domain reads SQTIHQWPATLVQPVGSPLSLECTVEGTSNPNLYWYRQAAGRGLQLLFYSVGIGQISSEVPQNLSASRPQDRQFILSSKKLLLSDSGFYLCAWSVQGNSETQYFGPGTRLLVL.